This T cell receptor (beta chain) came from a study of blood T cell repertoires in COVID-19 (dated by TCRdb to the early 2020s). For the wider study: Samples from collaborators originated in the United States, Italy and Spain and spanned both the acute and convalescent phases of COVID-19. The prospective study material was composed of cDNA or gDNA derived from T cells, B-cell-depleted T cells, or PBMCs. Deeply sampled blood TCRbeta repertoires from subjects exposed to, actively infected with, or recovered from COVID-19 were included in the dataset. The repertoires were released in a freely available public database meant as a resource for research on the immune response to SARS-CoV-2. Samples were obtained from the ongoing ImmuneRACE study (first 160 participants) and from about 1,300 subjects provided by 6 global collaborators. The sample metadata nearly always contained a de-identified subject ID, COVID-19 status, age in years and sex. HLA class I and class II types, where available, came from metadata supplied by the sample provider rather than from assay-based typing. Findings and caveats that apply to the study as a whole: The amount of clinical and demographic metadata varied by source and participant and was provided uncurated.

With respect to this clone: There is no known antigen for this receptor. Within one base of it there is no much larger clone, and no base qualities were kept.

TCRbeta CDR3 regions were amplified from genomic DNA using the immunoSEQ Assay, a bias-controlled multiplex PCR. In the source study's methods: Within the assay, amplification of reference gene primers was used to estimate how many nucleated cells each sample contained. To quantify the absolute abundance of each unique TCRbeta CDR3 rearrangement, sequence reads were collapsed and filtered. For each sample, productive Simpson clonality was calculated as the square root of Simpson's diversity index over productive rearrangements. TCRdb took this table from immuneACCESS and kept in-frame rearrangements with V and J called. Such tables lack part of the clones; where checked against another copy, unresolved V genes explain under half of the gap, and the rest is unexplained. V and J calls and clone size come straight from that table; D and trimming were deduced from the DNA. For this sample there are under 450,000 clones; around four fifths appear just once. About 5% of the sample rests with the top ten.

Per the germline V gene, SGDLS is the CDR1 and YYNGEE is the CDR2. V is cut back by 4 bases and J by 7 bases, with 8 bases in the junction unmatched. There are 15 amino acids in the CDR3, from cysteine to phenylalanine inclusive. CDR3 DNA is the only sequence kept; it has 45 bases, read in frame from the first base. Participants in the prospective study were aged roughly 18 to 95 years, lived in more than 20 United States geographic areas, and enrolled through a virtual design. Cohort assignment in the prospective study relied on participant-reported clinical history from a screening survey and a study questionnaire. For ImmuneRACE Cohort 3, a participant was defined as recovered based on two consecutive negative NP/OP PCR tests, clearance by a healthcare professional, or resolution of symptoms. In the prospective study, whole blood, serum and a nasopharyngeal or oropharyngeal swab were collected from each participant by mobile phlebotomists. Prospective study participants could optionally give additional blood draws and questionnaires over an approximately 2-month period. Prospective study blood samples were shipped either frozen or at room temperature before DNA extraction.

Sequencing was done on a sample of PBMCs or T cells enriched from blood (not recorded which). The sequence came from a woman aged 45 to 65 who had recovered from COVID-19. The sequence is built from TRBV9 and TRBJ2-1, with 10 middle bases fitting TRBD2. DNA sequence: TGTGCCAGCAGCACTCCTAGCGGGAGAGTGAATGAGCAGTTCTTC. This yields the protein CASSTPSGRVNEQFF.